This entry lists 21 T cell receptor beta chains sequenced from one sample in a study of shared clonotypes between healthy human individuals (dated by TCRdb to about 2020). The library was generated by the immunoSEQ multiplex PCR assay. TCRdb re-hosts the immuneACCESS table, in-frame sequences only. Its copies lack some clones; in the studies checked, an unresolved V gene accounts for under half of them, and the cause for the rest is not known. The sample has approximately 500,000 clones on record, approximately 81% of them singletons. 10% to 15% of the sample lies in the top ten. What was sequenced was PBMCs. The receptors derive from a woman in her thirties or forties in good health. Some clones in this sample may be carry-over from other donors' samples.

V is TRBV18 and J is TRBJ2-5; D gene ambiguous. The CDR3 loop spans 13 amino acids. V was clipped by 3 bases and J by 2 bases, with 7 bases between them. CDR1 KGHSH and CDR2 LQKENI come from the germline V gene. This CDR3 reads CASSPVEQETQYF. The CDR3 DNA sequence: TGTGCCAGCTCACCGGTGGAGCAAGAGACCCAGTACTTC.

The rearrangement uses TRBV12-5 and TRBJ2-4; TRBD1 matches at 7 bases. Germline loops: CDR1 LGHNT, CDR2 FRNRAP. The CDR3 sequence is 18 residues long. V was clipped by 2 bases and J by 0 bases; unmatched bases: 10. This chain's CDR3 is CASGLSVRQGLAKNIQYF. CDR3 coding DNA: TGTGCTAGTGGTTTGTCGGTCCGACAGGGCTTAGCCAAAAACATTCAGTACTTC. The entire variable domain, with the rest obtained from reference TRBV12-5 and TRBJ2-4, is as follows: DARVTQTPRHKVTEMGQEVTMRCQPILGHNTVFWYRQTMMQGLELLAYFRNRAPLDDSGMPKDRFSAEMPDATLATLKIQPSEPRDSAVYFCASGLSVRQGLAKNIQYFGAGTRLSVL.

This clone was picked up one time. The chain couples TRBV28 to TRBJ2-7; 10 nucleotides line up with TRBD1. Germline loops: CDR1 MDHEN, CDR2 SYDVKM. There are 14 residues in the CDR3. The J segment lost 7 bases and the V segment lost 8 bases, leaving 11 bases of the junction unmatched. This chain's CDR3 is CASQTGGIQVEQYF. CDR3 coding DNA: TGTGCCAGCCAGACAGGGGGCATCCAAGTGGAGCAGTACTTC.

This chain joins TRBV10-1 and TRBJ2-7, with 10 bases identical to TRBD2. Germline V gene data show CDR1 as WNHNN and CDR2 as SYGVQD (reference sequence). The CDR3 is made up of 15 amino acids. The trim removed 6 bases at V and 5 bases at J, leaving 10 bases unmatched. The CDR3 spells CASRKTAGGPDEQYF. In DNA form, the CDR3 reads TGCGCCAGCAGGAAAACAGCGGGAGGGCCCGACGAGCAGTACTTC.

The CDR3 DNA follows: TGTGCCAGCAGCAAGGGGGACAGGGGACACGAGCAGTACTTC. Its protein is CASSKGDRGHEQYF. The chain joins TRBV21-1 to TRBJ2-7; TRBD1 is taken as the D call from the table, unchecked against the DNA. TRBV21-1 is a known pseudogene. The CDR3 covers 14 residues.

With respect to this clone: This likely traces to a read error, being one base from a far larger clone. This same CDR3 is encoded by further DNA sequences in the sample. The V call is TRBV7-8, the J call TRBJ1-2, with TRBD1 as a possible D gene (5 bases). The germline V gene has CDR1 SGHVS and CDR2 FQNEAQ. CDR3 length equals 13 residues. V was clipped by 3 bases and J by 12 bases, with 17 bases between them. CDR3 DNA sequence: TGTGCCAGCAGCTTGCACACATGGGACTCCCACACCTTC. Protein: CASSLHTWDSHTF. Using reference TRBV7-8 and TRBJ1-2 for the parts outside the CDR3, the full variable domain is GAGVSQSPRYKVAKRGQDVALRCDPISGHVSLFWYQQALGQGPEFLTYFQNEAQLDKSGLPSDRFFAERPEGSVSTLKIQRTQQEDSAVYLCASSLHTWDSHTFGSGTRLTVV.

This clone was recorded once. This chain joins TRBV25-1 and TRBJ2-7; D not resolved. The CDR3 is made up of 14 amino acids. Germline V CDR1 and CDR2: MGHDK, SYGVNS. The V end lost 3 bases, the J end lost 3 bases, and 12 bases lay between the germline ends. The CDR3 reads CASSEHGGRYEQYF. The CDR3 bases are TGTGCCAGCAGTGAGCATGGTGGCCGCTACGAGCAGTACTTC.

The chain combines TRBV7-2 with TRBJ2-3; possibly TRBD1 or TRBD2 for D (5 bases each). The CDR3 sequence is 15 residues long. Looked up from germline, CDR1 is SGHTA and CDR2 is FQGNSA. Trimming took off 1 base at V and 0 bases at J, with 8 bases between the two ends. The DNA of the CDR3 is TGTGCCAGCAGCTTAGGGGGGTTTAGCACAGATACGCAGTATTTT. The encoded protein is CASSLGGFSTDTQYF.

This clone was counted a few times. The rearrangement joins TRBV28 to TRBJ2-7; D may match TRBD1 or TRBD2 (5 bases each). The germline V gene encodes CDR1 MDHEN and CDR2 SYDVKM. The V gene lost 9 bases and the J gene lost 3 bases, with 15 bases spanning the gap. The CDR3 runs 13 residues. Written as DNA, the CDR3 is TGTGCCAGTGAGACCGTTGGGGGCTACGAGCAGTACTTC. Translation gives CASETVGGYEQYF.

The sample holds a few counts of this clone. The V call is TRBV10-2, the J call TRBJ2-7; TRBD1 matches 7 bases. V trimming: 6 bases; J trimming: 3 bases; junction bases outside the gene matches: 8. CDR3 size: 14 residues. CDR1 is WSHSY and CDR2 is SAAADI in the germline V gene. The CDR3 loop is CASSPRRDSYEQYF. CDR3 DNA: TGCGCCAGCAGCCCTCGTAGGGACAGCTACGAGCAGTACTTC.

Concerning this clone itself: Its ends do not fully match the called genes, so a read error is possible. Other DNA variants within this sample encode the same CDR3. The chain carries TRBV28 and TRBJ2-7, with 9 bases aligning to TRBD1. This CDR3 spans 14 amino acids. The germline gives CDR1 MDHEN, CDR2 SYDVKM. This CDR3 reads CASSLGTGCNEQYF. The CDR3 nucleotides are TGTGCCAGCAGTCTAGGGACAGGGTGTAACGAGCAATACTTC.

This chain connects TRBV19 to TRBJ2-1; D uncertain. V was trimmed by 1 base and J by 0 bases, leaving 10 bases between them. The CDR3 runs 16 residues. CDR1 and CDR2 from the germline V gene are LNHDA and SQIVND (reference sequence). The CDR3 DNA reads TGTGCCAGTAGTATAGCAGCGCTGAGCTCCTACAATGAGCAGTTCTTC. Its protein product is CASSIAALSSYNEQFF. The whole variable domain, filled in from reference TRBV19 and TRBJ2-1, reads DGGITQSPKYLFRKEGQNVTLSCEQNLNHDAMYWYRQDPGQGLRLIYYSQIVNDFQKGDIAEGYSVSREKKESFPLTVTSAQKNPTAFYLCASSIAALSSYNEQFFGPGTRLTVL.

This clone was counted a single time. The V call is TRBV29-1, the J call TRBJ1-3, with D perhaps TRBD1 (5 bases). In germline, CDR1 is SQVTM, CDR2 ANQGSEA. This CDR3 spans 16 amino acids. V gave up 6 bases and J gave up 0 bases, with 18 bases separating them. The CDR3 nucleotides read TGCAGCGTATCCGGGACCAAATACGACTCTGGAAACACCATATATTTT. Its protein product is CSVSGTKYDSGNTIYF.

This clone was detected a few times. The chain couples TRBV7-9 to TRBJ2-2; TRBD2 matches 12 bases. This CDR3 has 16 residues. Germline V CDR1 and CDR2: SEHNR, FQNEAQ (reference sequence). With 5 bases clipped from V and 4 bases from J, the junction kept 5 bases outside the gene matches. Written as DNA, the CDR3 is TGTGCCAGCAGCCCACCGGGACTAGCGGGCACCGGGGAGCTGTTTTTT. It encodes CASSPPGLAGTGELFF.

The gene calls are TRBV19 and TRBJ1-2; tentative D call: TRBD1 (6 bases). The CDR3 length is 15 residues. CDR1 and CDR2 (germline): LNHDA, SQIVND (reference sequence). Trimming cost V 5 bases and J 7 bases, with 20 bases left between them. The CDR3 here is CASSPLGGDLTGYTF. The CDR3, as DNA: TGTGCCAGTAGTCCCCTTGGGGGCGACCTTACTGGCTACACCTTC.

V usage is TRBV19 and J usage is TRBJ1-2; TRBD1 matches at 7 bases. Germline V CDR1 and CDR2: LNHDA, SQIVND (reference sequence). This CDR3 contains 14 residues. The trim removed 0 bases at V and 7 bases at J, leaving 5 bases unmatched. The CDR3 nucleotides are TGTGCCAGTAGTATAGAGACAGGGCACTTTGGCTACACCTTC. Translating gives CASSIETGHFGYTF.

The rearrangement uses TRBV19 and TRBJ2-7, with 9 nucleotides matching TRBD1. CDR3 size: 14 residues. After removal of 5 bases from V and 7 bases from J, the junction contained 9 bases not matched to a gene. Germline CDR1 and CDR2: LNHDA and SQIVND (reference sequence). The CDR3 DNA reads as TGTGCCAGTAGTTCGAGACAGGGGGTACAAGAGCAGTACTTC. It is translated as CASSSRQGVQEQYF. Together with reference TRBV19 and TRBJ2-7, the CDR3 gives the full variable domain: DGGITQSPKYLFRKEGQNVTLSCEQNLNHDAMYWYRQDPGQGLRLIYYSQIVNDFQKGDIAEGYSVSREKKESFPLTVTSAQKNPTAFYLCASSSRQGVQEQYFGPGTRLTVT.

This clone was recorded at least ten times. The same CDR3 can be traced to other DNA sequences in this sample. The rearrangement links TRBV5-1 to TRBJ1-2, with D unclear. V was shortened by 4 bases and J by 1 base, with 14 bases between the two germline ends. In germline, CDR1 is SGHRS, CDR2 YFSETQ. CDR3 size: 15 residues. The CDR3 region has the DNA TGCGCCAGCAGCCCGGAAGGAAACCGTAACTATGGCTACACCTTC. Encoded protein: CASSPEGNRNYGYTF.

The sample holds a few counts of this clone. A far larger clone is only one base removed, so a read error is likely. The chain links TRBV30 to TRBJ1-2; maybe TRBD1 (5 bases). The V end was cut by 1 base, the J end by 7 bases, with 10 bases between. This CDR3 region has 12 residues. Germline loops: CDR1 GTSNPN, CDR2 SVGIG (reference sequence). CDR3 bases: TGTGCCTGGAGTGAACAGGCCTGTGGCTACACCTTC. Amino acids: CAWSEQACGYTF.

This chain joins TRBV7-3 and TRBJ2-3, with TRBD1 as a possible D gene (8 bases). The V gene lost 6 bases and the J gene lost 5 bases, with 15 bases spanning the gap. The length of the CDR3 is 14 residues. CDR1 is SGHTA and CDR2 is FQGTGA in the germline V gene. CDR3 amino acids: CASSSDREGDTQYF. The CDR3, as DNA: TGTGCCAGCAGTTCGGACAGGGAGGGAGATACGCAGTATTTT.

This clone was observed a few times. The same CDR3 can be traced to other DNA sequences in this sample. This sequence joins TRBV28 and TRBJ1-1; D is unclear. The germline gives CDR1 MDHEN, CDR2 SYDVKM. The CDR3 is 13 residues long. V lost 1 base, J lost 1 base, and 4 bases lay in between. CDR3 region: CASSLSGNTEAFF. The DNA for the CDR3 is TGTGCCAGCAGTTTATCTGGGAACACTGAAGCTTTCTTT.